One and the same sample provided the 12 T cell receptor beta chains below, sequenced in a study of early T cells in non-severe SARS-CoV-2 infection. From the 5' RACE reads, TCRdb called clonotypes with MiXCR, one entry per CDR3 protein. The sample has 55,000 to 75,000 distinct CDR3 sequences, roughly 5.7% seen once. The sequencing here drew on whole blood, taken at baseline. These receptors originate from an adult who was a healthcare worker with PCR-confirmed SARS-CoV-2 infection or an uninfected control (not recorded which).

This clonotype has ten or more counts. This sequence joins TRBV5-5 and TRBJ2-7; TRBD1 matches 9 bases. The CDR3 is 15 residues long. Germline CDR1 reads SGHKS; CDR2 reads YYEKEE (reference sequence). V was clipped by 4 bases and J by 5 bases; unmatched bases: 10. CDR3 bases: TGTGCCAGCAGCGACCCCGGGACAGGGATCCACGAGCAGTACTTC. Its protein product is CASSDPGTGIHEQYF.

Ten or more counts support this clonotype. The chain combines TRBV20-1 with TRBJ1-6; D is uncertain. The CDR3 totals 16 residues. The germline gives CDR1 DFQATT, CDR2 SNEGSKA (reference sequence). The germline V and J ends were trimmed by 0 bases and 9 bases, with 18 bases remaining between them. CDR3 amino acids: CSARDVLQGLGSPLHF. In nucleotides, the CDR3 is TGCAGTGCTAGAGATGTCCTTCAAGGGCTCGGTTCACCCCTCCACTTT.

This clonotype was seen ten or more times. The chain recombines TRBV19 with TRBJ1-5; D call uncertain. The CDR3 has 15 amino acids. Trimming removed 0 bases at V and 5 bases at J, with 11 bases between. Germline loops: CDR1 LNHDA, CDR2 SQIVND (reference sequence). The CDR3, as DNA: TGTGCCAGTAGTATAGAAGCCAGCTCCTATCAGCCCCAGCATTTT. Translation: CASSIEASSYQPQHF.

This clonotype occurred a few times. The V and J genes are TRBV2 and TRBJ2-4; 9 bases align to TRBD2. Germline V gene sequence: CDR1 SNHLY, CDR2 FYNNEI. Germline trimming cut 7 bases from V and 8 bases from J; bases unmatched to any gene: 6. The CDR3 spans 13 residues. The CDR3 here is CASNSGGWDIQYF. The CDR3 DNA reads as TGTGCCAGCAATAGCGGGGGATGGGACATTCAGTACTTC.

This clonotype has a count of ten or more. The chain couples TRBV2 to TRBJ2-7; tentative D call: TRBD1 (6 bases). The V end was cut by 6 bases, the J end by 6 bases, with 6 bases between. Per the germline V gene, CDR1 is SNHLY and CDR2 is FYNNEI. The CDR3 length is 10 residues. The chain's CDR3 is CASSRGEQYF. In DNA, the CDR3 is TGTGCCAGCAGCAGGGGCGAGCAGTACTTC.

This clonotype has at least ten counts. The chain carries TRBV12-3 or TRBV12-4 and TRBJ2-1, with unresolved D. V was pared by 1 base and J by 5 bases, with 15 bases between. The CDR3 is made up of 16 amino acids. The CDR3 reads CASSLGDGQLHNEQFF. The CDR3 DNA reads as TGTGCCAGCAGTTTAGGTGATGGGCAACTTCACAATGAGCAGTTCTTC.

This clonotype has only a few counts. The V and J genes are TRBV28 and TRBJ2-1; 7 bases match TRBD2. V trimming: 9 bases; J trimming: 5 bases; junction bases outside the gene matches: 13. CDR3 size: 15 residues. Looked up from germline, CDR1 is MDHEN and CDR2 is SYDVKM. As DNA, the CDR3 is TGTGCCAGTGCAACTATTGGGGAGGGAGACAATGAGCAGTTCTTC. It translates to CASATIGEGDNEQFF.

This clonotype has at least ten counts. Here the CDR3 reads CSGGPDTQYF. For the CDR3, the DNA is TGCAGCGGTGGCCCGGATACGCAGTATTTT. The V and J genes are TRBV29-1 and TRBJ2-3; D uncertain. This CDR3 is 10 amino acids long. V dropped 7 bases and J dropped 6 bases, with 8 bases sitting between them. CDR1 and CDR2 (germline): SQVTM, ANQGSEA.

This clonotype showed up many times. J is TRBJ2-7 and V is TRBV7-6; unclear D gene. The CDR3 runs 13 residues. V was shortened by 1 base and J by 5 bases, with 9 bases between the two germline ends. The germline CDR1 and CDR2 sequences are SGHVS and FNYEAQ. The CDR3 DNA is TGTGCCAGCAGCTTAGTTACAGAGGACGAGCAGTACTTC. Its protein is CASSLVTEDEQYF.

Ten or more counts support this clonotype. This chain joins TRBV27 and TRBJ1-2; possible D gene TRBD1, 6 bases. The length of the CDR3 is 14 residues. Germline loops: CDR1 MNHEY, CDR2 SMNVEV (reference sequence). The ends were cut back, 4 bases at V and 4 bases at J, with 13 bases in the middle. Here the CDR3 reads CASSSIGQLYGYTF. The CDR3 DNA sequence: TGTGCCAGCAGTTCCATCGGACAGCTCTATGGCTACACCTTC.

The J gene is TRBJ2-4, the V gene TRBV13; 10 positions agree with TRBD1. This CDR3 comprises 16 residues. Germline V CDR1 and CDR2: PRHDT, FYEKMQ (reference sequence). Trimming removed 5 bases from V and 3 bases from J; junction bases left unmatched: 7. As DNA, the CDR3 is TGTGCCAGCAGCCCCGCGGGACAGGGGCGCAAAAACATTCAGTACTTC. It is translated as CASSPAGQGRKNIQYF. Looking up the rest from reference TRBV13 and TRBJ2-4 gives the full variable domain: AAGVIQSPRHLIKEKRETATLKCYPIPRHDTVYWYQQGPGQDPQFLISFYEKMQSDKGSIPDRFSAQQFSDYHSELNMSSLELGDSALYFCASSPAGQGRKNIQYFGAGTRLSVL.

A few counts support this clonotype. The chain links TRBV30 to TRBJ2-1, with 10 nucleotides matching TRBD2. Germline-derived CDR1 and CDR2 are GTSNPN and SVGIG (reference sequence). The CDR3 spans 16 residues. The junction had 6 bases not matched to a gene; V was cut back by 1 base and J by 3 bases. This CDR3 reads CAWSATSGPYYNEQFF. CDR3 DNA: TGTGCCTGGAGTGCGACTAGCGGGCCGTACTACAATGAGCAGTTCTTC.